Shown below are 12 T cell receptor beta chains from a single sample sequenced in a study of blood T cell repertoires in COVID-19. Only in-frame clones appear in the TCRdb table, and some are missing; sequencing was by immunoSEQ multiplex PCR. Found here are tens of thousands of clones, roughly 90% of them singletons; the top ten hold approximately 22%. The specimen was peripheral blood. The receptors stem from a human donor with active COVID-19. The donor label of this sample is uncertain.

With regard to this clone: Compared with germline, one end of the junction differs, possibly owing to a read error. The chain joins TRBV7-7 to TRBJ2-2, with TRBD1 matching 10 bases. This CDR3 is built from 15 residues. Per germline, CDR1 SSHAT and CDR2 FNYEAQ (reference sequence). The CDR3 loop is CASSSRQGASGELFF. The CDR3 coding sequence is TGTGCTAGCAGCTCCCGACAGGGGGCTAGCGGGGAGCTGTTTTTT.

The V and J genes are TRBV29-1 and TRBJ2-7; 13 nucleotides match TRBD2. Germline assignment: CDR1 SQVTM and CDR2 ANQGSEA. The CDR3 has 14 residues. The junction had 8 bases not matched to a gene; V was cut back by 6 bases and J by 6 bases. The CDR3 spells CSVWTSGSIPEQYF. For the CDR3, the DNA is TGCAGCGTGTGGACTAGCGGGAGTATACCCGAGCAGTACTTC.

This clone was seen a single time. The chain couples TRBV11-3 to TRBJ2-7, with D possibly TRBD1 on 5 matching bases. Germline V gene sequence: CDR1 SGHNT, CDR2 YENEEA. The CDR3 runs to 15 residues. V lost 0 bases, J lost 2 bases, and 11 bases lay in between. CDR3 protein: CASSLESLGAYEQYF. DNA of the CDR3: TGTGCCAGCAGCTTAGAGAGTCTAGGGGCCTACGAGCAGTACTTC.

The V call is TRBV19, the J call TRBJ1-5; 7 bases line up with TRBD1. Losses at the gene ends were 3 bases for V and 4 bases for J; bases not matched to a gene: 9. Germline CDR1 is LNHDA and CDR2 is SQIVND (reference sequence). The CDR3 length is 16 residues. The CDR3 sequence: CASSIRPGTENQPQHF. CDR3 in DNA: TGTGCCAGTAGTATCCGACCCGGGACAGAGAATCAGCCCCAGCATTTT.

The CDR3 loop is CASSWPGTSNYEQYF. Written as DNA, the CDR3 is TGTGCCAGCAGCTGGCCCGGGACTAGCAATTACGAGCAGTACTTC. J is TRBJ2-7 and V is TRBV5-4; 9 bases align to TRBD2. The CDR3 consists of 15 residues. Germline loops: CDR1 SGHNT, CDR2 YYREEE (reference sequence). Trimming cost V 3 bases and J 4 bases; bases outside gene matches: 8.

The rearrangement joins TRBV10-3 to TRBJ1-4; a possible D gene is TRBD1 (5 bases). The length of the CDR3 is 15 residues. Per germline, CDR1 ENHRY and CDR2 SYGVKD. Between the trimmed V and J ends, which lost 3 bases and 2 bases, there was a span of 10 bases. The CDR3 nucleotides are TGTGCCATCAGTGATGGCGCAGGGACTAATGAAAAACTGTTTTTT. Its translation is CAISDGAGTNEKLFF.

V is TRBV28 and J is TRBJ2-4, with D hard to call. V was trimmed by 5 bases and J by 0 bases, leaving 8 bases between them. This CDR3 has 14 residues. Germline CDR1 is MDHEN and CDR2 is SYDVKM. For the CDR3, the DNA is TGTGCCAGCAGTCTTTCCGTAGCCAAAAACATTCAGTACTTC. As protein: CASSLSVAKNIQYF.

The rearrangement links TRBV27 to TRBJ1-2; D perhaps matches TRBD1 (6 bases). V was pared by 0 bases and J by 8 bases, with 16 bases between. The CDR3 totals 15 residues. Germline V gives CDR1 MNHEY, CDR2 SMNVEV (reference sequence). CDR3 residues: CASSLSTAGAFGYTF. The CDR3 bases are TGTGCCAGCAGTTTATCGACGGCAGGGGCATTCGGCTACACCTTC.

This clone appeared once. The CDR3 region has the DNA TGTGCCAGCAGTGGACCGGGACAGGCCCCGGTGGGATATTACAATGAGCAGTTCTTC. Amino acids: CASSGPGQAPVGYYNEQFF. This chain uses TRBV6-1 with TRBJ2-1, with TRBD1 matching over 8 bases. V lost 4 bases and J lost 4; bases outside the gene matches: 18. This CDR3 is 19 amino acids long. The germline CDR1 and CDR2 sequences are MNHNS and SASEGT.

The chain has TRBV20-1 and TRBJ2-7, with 7 positions matching TRBD2. The length of the CDR3 is 14 residues. Germline loops: CDR1 DFQATT, CDR2 SNEGSKA (reference sequence). Trimming took 3 bases from V and 5 from J; bases not matched to a gene: 10. The CDR3 DNA follows: TGCAGTGCTAGTTATACAGCGGGGATCAACGAGCAGTACTTC. Its protein is CSASYTAGINEQYF.

The chain has TRBV7-9 and TRBJ2-4; TRBD2 aligns across 12 bases. The CDR3 spans 14 residues. The germline V gene encodes CDR1 SEHNR and CDR2 FQNEAQ (reference sequence). The V gene end was trimmed by 4 bases and the J gene end by 12 bases; junction bases not matched to a gene: 7. CDR3 amino acids: CASSSRTSGEAQYF. The CDR3 nucleotides are TGTGCCAGCAGCTCGAGGACTAGCGGGGAGGCTCAGTACTTC.

The chain combines TRBV6-4 with TRBJ2-2, with D hard to call. Trimming pared 4 bases from V and 0 bases from J, leaving 3 bases between. Germline V gene data show CDR1 as MRHNA and CDR2 as SNTAGT. CDR3 size: 13 residues. The CDR3 protein is CASSATNTGELFF. CDR3 nucleotides: TGTGCCAGCAGTGCTACGAACACCGGGGAGCTGTTTTTT.